Following are 12 T cell receptor beta chains from one sample sequenced in a study of CD8+ T cells in alopecia areata (dated by TCRdb to 2017 to 2018). Taken with the paper, the label for treatment or condition translates to: oral pan-JAK inhibitor, 5-10 mg twice daily. Libraries were built with the immunoSEQ multiplex PCR assay. For TCR sequencing, RNA was extracted from every sample and reverse transcribed into cDNA to serve as template. The table was pulled from immuneACCESS by TCRdb, which kept in-frame rearrangements only. Such tables lose some clones; where checked, under half of the loss comes from unresolved V genes, and the rest has no known cause. This sample holds 150,000 to 200,000 clones; 51% were observed only once. In total, the top ten clones hold around 10% of the sample. The sequencing here drew on CD8+ T cells sorted from blood, taken between weeks 51 and 52, from a patient treated with tofacitinib. These receptors were collected from a human donor with alopecia areata.

This chain uses TRBV9 with TRBJ2-2; D unresolved. Trimming stripped 1 base from V and 7 bases from J, with 8 bases between. Germline assignment: CDR1 SGDLS and CDR2 YYNGEE. The CDR3 has 13 residues. This CDR3 reads CASSVTRGGELFF. CDR3 nucleotide sequence: TGTGCCAGCAGCGTAACGAGAGGCGGGGAGCTGTTTTTT. Full variable domain (missing parts from reference TRBV9 and TRBJ2-2): DSGVTQTPKHLITATGQRVTLRCSPRSGDLSVYWYQQSLDQGLQFLIQYYNGEERAKGNILERFSAQQFPDLHSELNLSSLELGDSALYFCASSVTRGGELFFGEGSRLTVL.

The V and J genes are TRBV7-2 and TRBJ2-2; the D call may be TRBD1 or TRBD2 (6 bases each). The CDR3 consists of 15 residues. The germline CDR1 and CDR2 sequences are SGHTA and FQGNSA. Trimming removed 5 bases at V and 0 bases at J, with 10 bases between. Here the CDR3 DNA reads TGTGCCAGCAGCCCGGGGGCCTCGAACACCGGGGAGCTGTTTTTT. Its protein is CASSPGASNTGELFF.

The chain links TRBV30 to TRBJ2-3; D might be TRBD1 (5 bases). The germline gives CDR1 GTSNPN, CDR2 SVGIG (reference sequence). The V end lost 0 bases, the J end lost 2 bases, and 12 bases lay between the germline ends. The CDR3 covers 15 residues. CDR3 nucleotide sequence: TGTGCCTGGAGTGTACAGGCAGGTTCCACAGATACGCAGTATTTT. Translation gives CAWSVQAGSTDTQYF.

The V gene is TRBV10-3, the J gene TRBJ2-7; 12 bases line up with TRBD1. Germline V CDR1 and CDR2: ENHRY, SYGVKD. V shed 0 bases, J shed 7 bases, and the junction held 13 bases outside the gene matches. CDR3 size: 18 residues. The CDR3 bases are TGTGCCATCAGTGAGTCCGAGTCGGGACAGGGGGCCTCGTGGGAGCAGTACTTC. Its translation is CAISESESGQGASWEQYF.

The chain joins TRBV7-2 to TRBJ2-5; the match to TRBD2 covers 11 bases. After removal of 4 bases from V and 5 bases from J, the junction contained 15 bases not matched to a gene. Germline assignment: CDR1 SGHTA and CDR2 FQGNSA. This CDR3 contains 18 residues. The CDR3 DNA reads as TGTGCCAGCAGCTCACTTCCTAGCGGGGGGCTCGGTTTGGAGACCCAGTACTTC. Amino acid sequence: CASSSLPSGGLGLETQYF.

The CDR3 sequence: CASSLIIGTGNSPLHF. CDR3 DNA sequence: TGTGCCAGCAGCTTAATTATCGGGACAGGGAATTCACCCCTCCACTTT. V is TRBV7-2 and J is TRBJ1-6; 9 bases fit TRBD1. Trimming removed 2 bases from V and 7 bases from J; junction bases left unmatched: 6. This CDR3 contains 16 residues. CDR1 and CDR2 (germline): SGHTA, FQGNSA. Complete variable domain (other parts from reference TRBV7-2 and TRBJ1-6): GAGVSQSPSNKVTEKGKDVELRCDPISGHTALYWYRQSLGQGLEFLIYFQGNSAPDKSGLPSDRFSAERTGGSVSTLTIQRTQQEDSAVYLCASSLIIGTGNSPLHFGNGTRLTVT.

This clone has only a few counts. V gene TRBV25-1 combines with J gene TRBJ2-7; possibly TRBD1 for D (5 bases). CDR3 size: 13 residues. Germline loops: CDR1 MGHDK, CDR2 SYGVNS. V was pared by 5 bases and J by 4 bases, with 12 bases between. For the CDR3, the DNA is TGTGCCAGCAGTCCCGCAGGGCAATACGAGCAGTACTTC. Translated, it gives CASSPAGQYEQYF.

This clone was seen more than once but under ten times. The chain links TRBV29-1 to TRBJ2-3; 8 bases agree with TRBD2. CDR1 is SQVTM and CDR2 is ANQGSEA in the germline V gene. The CDR3 runs 17 residues. Unmatched junction bases numbered 14, after V lost 6 bases and J lost 0 bases. CDR3 nucleotide sequence: TGCAGCGTCGCCGGCGATAAACTAGCGGAAAGCACAGATACGCAGTATTTT. Residues: CSVAGDKLAESTDTQYF.

CDR3 in amino acids: CASSEEGTSVADTQYF. The CDR3 nucleotides are TGTGCCAGCAGTGAAGAAGGGACTAGCGTGGCCGATACGCAGTATTTT. This chain connects TRBV6-1 to TRBJ2-3; 10 nucleotides agree with TRBD2. The CDR3 has 16 residues. The germline CDR1 and CDR2 sequences are MNHNS and SASEGT. V lost 1 base, J lost 6 bases, and 7 bases stayed unmatched.

The genes are TRBV4-1 and TRBJ2-7; D tentatively fits TRBD1 or TRBD2 (5 bases each). The CDR3 extends over 16 amino acids. CDR1 is MGHRA and CDR2 is YSYEKL in the germline V gene. Trimming shortened V by 0 bases and J by 7 bases, and 19 bases separated the two germline ends. The CDR3 region is CASSQDSGQGSWEQYF. Written as DNA, the CDR3 is TGCGCCAGCAGCCAAGATTCGGGGCAGGGTTCGTGGGAGCAGTACTTC.

This chain connects TRBV27 to TRBJ1-5; D is possibly TRBD1 (5 bases). The CDR3 contains 15 residues. The ends were cut back, 4 bases at V and 0 bases at J, with 10 bases in the middle. CDR1 and CDR2 (germline): MNHEY, SMNVEV (reference sequence). This chain's CDR3 is CASSYQGPSNQPQHF. The CDR3 DNA reads TGTGCCAGCAGTTACCAGGGCCCTAGCAATCAGCCCCAGCATTTT.

The table lists this clone with a few counts. The chain joins TRBV10-2 to TRBJ1-5, with D perhaps matching TRBD1 (6 bases). The CDR3 is 14 residues long. V gave up 5 bases and J gave up 6 bases, with 14 bases separating them. The germline gives CDR1 WSHSY, CDR2 SAAADI. The CDR3 loop is CASSHQGSGQPQHF. The CDR3 nucleotides are TGCGCCAGCAGTCACCAGGGGTCGGGTCAGCCCCAGCATTTT.